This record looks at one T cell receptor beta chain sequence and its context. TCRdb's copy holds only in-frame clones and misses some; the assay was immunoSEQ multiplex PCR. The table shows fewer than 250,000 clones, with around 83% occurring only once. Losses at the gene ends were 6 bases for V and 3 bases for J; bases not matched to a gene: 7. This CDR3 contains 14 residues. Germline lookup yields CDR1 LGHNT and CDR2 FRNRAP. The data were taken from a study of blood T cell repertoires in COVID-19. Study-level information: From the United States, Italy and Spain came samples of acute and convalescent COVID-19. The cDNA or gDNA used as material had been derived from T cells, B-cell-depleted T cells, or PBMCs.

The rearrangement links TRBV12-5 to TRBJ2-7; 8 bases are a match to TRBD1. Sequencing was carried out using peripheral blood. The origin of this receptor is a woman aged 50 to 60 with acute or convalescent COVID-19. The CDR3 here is CASGPDRANYEQYF. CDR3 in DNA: TGTGCTAGTGGCCCGGACAGGGCGAACTACGAGCAGTACTTC.